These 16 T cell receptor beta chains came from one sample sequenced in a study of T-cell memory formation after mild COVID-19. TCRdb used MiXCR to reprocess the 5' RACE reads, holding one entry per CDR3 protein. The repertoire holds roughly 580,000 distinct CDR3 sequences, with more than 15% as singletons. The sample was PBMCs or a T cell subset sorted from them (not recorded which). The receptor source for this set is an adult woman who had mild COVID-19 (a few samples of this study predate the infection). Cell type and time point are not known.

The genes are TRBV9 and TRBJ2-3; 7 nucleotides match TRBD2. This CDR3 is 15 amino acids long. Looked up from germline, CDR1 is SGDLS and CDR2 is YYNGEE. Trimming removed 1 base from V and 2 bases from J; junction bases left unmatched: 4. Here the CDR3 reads CASSVLAANTDTQYF. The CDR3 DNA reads TGTGCCAGCAGCGTACTAGCGGCTAACACAGATACGCAGTATTTT.

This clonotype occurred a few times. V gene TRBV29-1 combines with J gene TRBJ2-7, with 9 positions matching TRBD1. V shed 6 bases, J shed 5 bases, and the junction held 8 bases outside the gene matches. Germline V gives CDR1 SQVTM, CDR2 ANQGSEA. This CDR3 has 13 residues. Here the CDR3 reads CSVSAGQGNEQYF. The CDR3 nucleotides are TGCAGCGTGAGTGCGGGACAGGGAAACGAGCAGTACTTC.

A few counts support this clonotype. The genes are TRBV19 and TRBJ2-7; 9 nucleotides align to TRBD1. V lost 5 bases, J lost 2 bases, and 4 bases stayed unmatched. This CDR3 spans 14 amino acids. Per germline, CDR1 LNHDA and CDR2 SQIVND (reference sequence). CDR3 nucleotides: TGTGCCAGTAGTCGGACAGGGGAGGCCTACGAGCAGTACTTC. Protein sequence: CASSRTGEAYEQYF.

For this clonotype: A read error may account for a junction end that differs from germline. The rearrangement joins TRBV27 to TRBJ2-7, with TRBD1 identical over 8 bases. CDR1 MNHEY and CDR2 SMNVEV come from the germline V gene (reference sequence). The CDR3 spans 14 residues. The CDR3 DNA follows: TGCACCAGCAGTGAAGATGGTCAGGGGGCCCAGCAGTACTTC. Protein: CTSSEDGQGAQQYF.

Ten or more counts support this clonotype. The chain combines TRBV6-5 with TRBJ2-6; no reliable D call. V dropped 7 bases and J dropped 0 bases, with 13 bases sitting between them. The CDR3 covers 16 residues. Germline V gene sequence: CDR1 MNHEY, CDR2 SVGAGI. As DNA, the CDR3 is TGTGCCAGCAAGTTCGGCAGGAGCTCTGGGGCCAACGTCCTGACTTTC. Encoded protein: CASKFGRSSGANVLTF.

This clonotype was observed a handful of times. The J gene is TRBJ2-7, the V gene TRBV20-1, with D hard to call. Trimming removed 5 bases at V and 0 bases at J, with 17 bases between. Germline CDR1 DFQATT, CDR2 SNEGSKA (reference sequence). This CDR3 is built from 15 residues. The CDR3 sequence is CSAARRAPSSYEQYF. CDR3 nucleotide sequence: TGCAGTGCTGCCCGTAGGGCACCTTCCTCCTACGAGCAGTACTTC.

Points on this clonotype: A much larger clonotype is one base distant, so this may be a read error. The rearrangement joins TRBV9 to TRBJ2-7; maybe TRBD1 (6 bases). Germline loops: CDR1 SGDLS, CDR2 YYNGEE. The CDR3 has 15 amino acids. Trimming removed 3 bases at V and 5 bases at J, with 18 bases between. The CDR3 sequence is CASSASLGHGHEQYF. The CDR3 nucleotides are TGTGCCAGCAGCGCGTCTTTGGGACATGGGCACGAGCAGTACTTC.

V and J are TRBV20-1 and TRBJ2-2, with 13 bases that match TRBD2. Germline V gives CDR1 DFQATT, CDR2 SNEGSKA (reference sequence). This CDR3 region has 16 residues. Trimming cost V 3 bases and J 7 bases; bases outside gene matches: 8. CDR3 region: CSARKGTSGTVGELFF. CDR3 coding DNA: TGCAGTGCTAGGAAGGGGACTAGCGGGACTGTCGGGGAGCTGTTTTTT.

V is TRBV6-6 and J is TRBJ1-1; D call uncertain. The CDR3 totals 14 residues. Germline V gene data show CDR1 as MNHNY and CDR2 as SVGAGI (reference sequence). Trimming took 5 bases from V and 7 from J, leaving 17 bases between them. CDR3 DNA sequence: TGTGCCAGCAGTCCCCCGTCTAGTGTGTTTGAAGCTTTCTTT. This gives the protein CASSPPSSVFEAFF.

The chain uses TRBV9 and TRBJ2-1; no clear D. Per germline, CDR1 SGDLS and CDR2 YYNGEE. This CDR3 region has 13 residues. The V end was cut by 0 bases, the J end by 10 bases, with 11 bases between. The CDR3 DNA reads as TGTGCCAGCAGCGTAGGAGATCTCGGGGAGCAGTTCTTC. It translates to CASSVGDLGEQFF.

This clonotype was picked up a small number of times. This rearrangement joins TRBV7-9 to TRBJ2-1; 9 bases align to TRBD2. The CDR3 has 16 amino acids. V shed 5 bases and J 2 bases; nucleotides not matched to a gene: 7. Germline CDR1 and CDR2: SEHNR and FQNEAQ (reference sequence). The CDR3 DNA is TGTGCCAGCAGCCCCAAGACTAGCGGAACCTACAATGAGCAGTTCTTC. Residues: CASSPKTSGTYNEQFF. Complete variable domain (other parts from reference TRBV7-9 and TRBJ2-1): DTGVSQNPRHKITKRGQNVTFRCDPISEHNRLYWYRQTLGQGPEFLTYFQNEAQLEKSRLLSDRFSAERPKGSFSTLEIQRTEQGDSAMYLCASSPKTSGTYNEQFFGPGTRLTVL.

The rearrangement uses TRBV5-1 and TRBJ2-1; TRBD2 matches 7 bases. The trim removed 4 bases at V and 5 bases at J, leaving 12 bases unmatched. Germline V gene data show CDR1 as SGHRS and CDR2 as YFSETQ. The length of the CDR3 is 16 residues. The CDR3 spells CASSMTPTSWNNEQFF. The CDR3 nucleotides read TGCGCCAGCAGCATGACACCGACTAGCTGGAACAATGAGCAGTTCTTC.

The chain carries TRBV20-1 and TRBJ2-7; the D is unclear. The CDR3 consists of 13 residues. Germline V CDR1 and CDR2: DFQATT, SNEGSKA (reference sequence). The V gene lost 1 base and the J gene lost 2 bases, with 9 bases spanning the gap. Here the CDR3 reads CSARGIATYEQYF. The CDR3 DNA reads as TGCAGTGCTAGAGGGATCGCCACCTACGAGCAGTACTTC.

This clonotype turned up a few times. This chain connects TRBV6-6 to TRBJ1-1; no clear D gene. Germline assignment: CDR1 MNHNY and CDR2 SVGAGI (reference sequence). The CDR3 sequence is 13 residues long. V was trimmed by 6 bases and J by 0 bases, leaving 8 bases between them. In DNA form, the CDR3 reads TGTGCCAGCAGGAGCGAAATGAACACTGAAGCTTTCTTT. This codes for CASRSEMNTEAFF.

The CDR3 is CATSAAAGGGNTIYF. CDR3 nucleotide sequence: TGTGCCACCAGTGCAGCTGCGGGAGGAGGAAACACCATATATTTT. The chain carries TRBV24-1 and TRBJ1-3, with no clear D. The CDR3 is 15 residues long. Germline V gives CDR1 KGHDR, CDR2 SFDVKD. V was trimmed by 5 bases and J by 4 bases, leaving 14 bases between them.

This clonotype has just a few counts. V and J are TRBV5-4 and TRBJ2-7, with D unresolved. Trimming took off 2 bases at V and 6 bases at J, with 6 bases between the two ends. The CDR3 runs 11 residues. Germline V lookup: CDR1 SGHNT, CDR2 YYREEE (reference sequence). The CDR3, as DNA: TGTGCCAGCAGCTTCCGAGGCGAGCAGTACTTC. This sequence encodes CASSFRGEQYF.